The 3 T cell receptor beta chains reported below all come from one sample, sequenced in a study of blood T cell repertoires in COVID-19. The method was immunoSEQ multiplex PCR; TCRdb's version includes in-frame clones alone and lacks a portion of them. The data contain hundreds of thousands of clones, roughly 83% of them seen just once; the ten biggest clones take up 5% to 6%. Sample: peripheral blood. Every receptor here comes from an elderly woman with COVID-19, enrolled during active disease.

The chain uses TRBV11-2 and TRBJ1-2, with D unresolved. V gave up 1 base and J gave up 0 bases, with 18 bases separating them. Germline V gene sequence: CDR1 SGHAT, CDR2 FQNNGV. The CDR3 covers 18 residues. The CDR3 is CASSLGYARTKSNYGYTF. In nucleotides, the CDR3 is TGTGCCAGCAGCTTAGGGTACGCCAGGACTAAGTCTAACTATGGCTACACCTTC.

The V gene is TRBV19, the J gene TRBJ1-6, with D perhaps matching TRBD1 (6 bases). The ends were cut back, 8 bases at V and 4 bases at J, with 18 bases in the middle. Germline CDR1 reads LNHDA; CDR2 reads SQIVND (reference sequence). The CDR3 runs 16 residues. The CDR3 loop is CASQQGSFQYNSPLHF. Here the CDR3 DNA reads TGTGCCAGTCAACAGGGTTCTTTTCAATATAATTCACCCCTCCACTTT.

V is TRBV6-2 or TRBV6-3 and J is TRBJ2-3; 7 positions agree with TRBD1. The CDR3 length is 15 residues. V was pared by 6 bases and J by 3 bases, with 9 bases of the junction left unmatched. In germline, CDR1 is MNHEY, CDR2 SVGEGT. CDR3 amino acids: CASSLGRQGTDTQYF. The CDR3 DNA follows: TGTGCCAGCAGCCTCGGCCGACAGGGAACAGATACGCAGTATTTT.